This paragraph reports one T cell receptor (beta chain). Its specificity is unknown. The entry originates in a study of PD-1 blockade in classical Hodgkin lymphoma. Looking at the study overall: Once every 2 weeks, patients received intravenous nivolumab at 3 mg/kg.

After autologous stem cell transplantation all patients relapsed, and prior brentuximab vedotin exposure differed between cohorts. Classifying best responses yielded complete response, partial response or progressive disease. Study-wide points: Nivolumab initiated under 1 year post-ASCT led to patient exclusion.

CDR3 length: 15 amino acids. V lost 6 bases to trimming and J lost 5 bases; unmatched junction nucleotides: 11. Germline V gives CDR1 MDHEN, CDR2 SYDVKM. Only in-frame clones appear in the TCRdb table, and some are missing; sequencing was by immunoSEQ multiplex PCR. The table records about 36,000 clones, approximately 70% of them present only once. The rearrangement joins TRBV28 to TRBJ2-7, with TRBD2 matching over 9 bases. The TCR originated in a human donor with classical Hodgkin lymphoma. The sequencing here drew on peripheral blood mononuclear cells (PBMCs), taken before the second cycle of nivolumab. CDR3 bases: TGTGCCAGCAGAACTTCCGCTGCGGGAGGGAACGAGCAGTACTTC. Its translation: CASRTSAAGGNEQYF.